The 13 T cell receptor beta chains reported below all come from one sample, sequenced in a study of CD8 T cells in Susac syndrome. RNA, at about 0.45 to 1 ug, was reverse transcribed with random hexamers. MiXCR, applied by TCRdb to the immunoSEQ multiplex PCR reads, yields one record per CDR3 protein. The sample holds about 130,000 distinct CDR3 sequences, just over 90% seen once. The sequenced sample was CD8+ T cells from PBMCs. These receptors were obtained from a human donor with multiple sclerosis.

The chain joins TRBV6-1 to TRBJ2-2; D is ambiguous. The CDR3 extends over 14 amino acids. From germline, CDR1 is MNHNS and CDR2 SASEGT. The V and J ends lost 6 bases and 1 base respectively, with 9 bases between them. The CDR3 loop reads CASRATLNTGELFF. DNA of the CDR3: TGTGCCAGCAGAGCCACTTTGAACACCGGGGAGCTGTTTTTT.

The chain carries TRBV30 and TRBJ2-7; no definite D call. The CDR3 extends over 11 amino acids. The germline V gene encodes CDR1 GTSNPN and CDR2 SVGIG (reference sequence). Trimming left V 8 bases short and J 0 bases short, with 8 bases between. Here the CDR3 reads CANPNSYEQYF. The CDR3 coding sequence is TGTGCCAACCCCAACTCCTACGAGCAGTACTTC.

This chain connects TRBV3-1 to TRBJ1-1; D gene uncertain. The CDR3 is 15 amino acids. Trimming took off 1 base at V and 5 bases at J, with 14 bases between the two ends. Per germline, CDR1 LGHDT and CDR2 YNNKEL (reference sequence). CDR3 coding DNA: TGTGCCAGCAGCCAAGTGAACAGAAGAACGACTGAAGCTTTCTTT. It encodes CASSQVNRRTTEAFF.

This chain links TRBV6-1 with TRBJ2-7, with D uncertain. In germline, CDR1 is MNHNS, CDR2 SASEGT. The CDR3 extends over 14 amino acids. Trimming shortened V by 5 bases and J by 1 base, and 12 bases separated the two germline ends. The CDR3 sequence: CASSLVGMSYEQYV. The CDR3 nucleotides are TGTGCCAGCAGTTTAGTTGGGATGTCCTACGAGCAGTACGTC.

The chain is built from TRBV5-5 and TRBJ1-5, with no clear D. CDR1 and CDR2 (germline): SGHKS, YYEKEE (reference sequence). The V gene lost 4 bases and the J gene lost 2 bases, with 13 bases spanning the gap. This CDR3 has 15 amino acids. The CDR3 protein is CASSRVSGGNQPQHF. The CDR3, as DNA: TGTGCCAGCAGCCGGGTCTCCGGTGGCAATCAGCCCCAGCATTTT.

The chain recombines TRBV2 with TRBJ2-7; the match to TRBD2 covers 10 bases. The CDR3 loop spans 15 amino acids. J was trimmed by 3 bases and V by 5 bases; bases with no gene match: 7. The germline V gene has CDR1 SNHLY and CDR2 FYNNEI. This chain's CDR3 is CASSSSGGPHYEQYF. The CDR3 DNA reads TGTGCCAGCAGTAGTAGCGGGGGGCCCCACTACGAGCAGTACTTC.

This rearrangement joins TRBV21-1 to TRBJ2-1; TRBD1 is the table's D call and was not checked against the DNA. TRBV21-1 is a known pseudogene. The CDR3 runs 20 residues. The CDR3 bases are TGTGCCAGCAGCGAGGCCGGGACAGGGGTCCGGCGGGAGGGCCATTGGAGGCAGTTCTTC. This sequence encodes CASSEAGTGVRREGHWRQFF.

The chain recombines TRBV19 with TRBJ2-2; 8 nucleotides agree with TRBD1. The CDR3 runs 15 residues. V lost 5 bases and J lost 3; bases outside the gene matches: 5. Germline CDR1 LNHDA, CDR2 SQIVND (reference sequence). This chain's CDR3 is CASSFGQGHTGELFF. The CDR3 DNA sequence: TGTGCCAGTAGTTTCGGACAGGGACACACCGGGGAGCTGTTTTTT.

This clonotype has a single count. The chain links TRBV4-1 to TRBJ2-1; D not certain. The germline V gene encodes CDR1 MGHRA and CDR2 YSYEKL. This CDR3 contains 13 residues. Trimming removed 2 bases at V and 7 bases at J, with 9 bases between. The DNA for the CDR3 is TGCGCCAGCAGCCAATCGTCGGGTAATGAGCAGTTCTTC. As protein: CASSQSSGNEQFF.

This chain connects TRBV6-4 to TRBJ1-2; D is uncertain. This CDR3 is 11 amino acids long. Per germline, CDR1 MRHNA and CDR2 SNTAGT. With 6 bases removed from V and 8 bases from J, the gap between germline ends came to 10 bases. CDR3 DNA: TGTGCCAGCAGGGGTGCGGAGGGCTACACCTTC. Residues: CASRGAEGYTF.

This chain joins TRBV12-3 or TRBV12-4 and TRBJ1-1; unclear D gene. The CDR3 has 14 amino acids. Trimming removed 3 bases at V and 0 bases at J, with 8 bases between. The CDR3 region is CASSFQVMNTEAFF. Here the CDR3 DNA reads TGTGCCAGCAGTTTCCAGGTGATGAACACTGAAGCTTTCTTT.

The chain combines TRBV5-1 with TRBJ2-1; TRBD2 might be the D (5 bases). The CDR3 covers 18 residues. The germline V gene encodes CDR1 SGHRS and CDR2 YFSETQ. V lost 0 bases and J lost 0, with 16 bases in between. The CDR3 sequence: CASSLAGRRASSYNEQFF. The CDR3 bases are TGCGCCAGCAGCTTGGCCGGGCGGCGGGCGAGCTCCTACAATGAGCAGTTCTTC.

The chain is built from TRBV5-4 and TRBJ2-2, with D maybe TRBD2 (5 bases). CDR1 and CDR2 from the germline V gene are SGHNT and YYREEE (reference sequence). The ends were cut back, 4 bases at V and 0 bases at J, with 13 bases in the middle. CDR3 length equals 16 residues. The CDR3 DNA sequence: TGTGCCAGCAGCCGCCTGAAAGCGGCGAACACCGGGGAGCTGTTTTTT. Its protein is CASSRLKAANTGELFF.